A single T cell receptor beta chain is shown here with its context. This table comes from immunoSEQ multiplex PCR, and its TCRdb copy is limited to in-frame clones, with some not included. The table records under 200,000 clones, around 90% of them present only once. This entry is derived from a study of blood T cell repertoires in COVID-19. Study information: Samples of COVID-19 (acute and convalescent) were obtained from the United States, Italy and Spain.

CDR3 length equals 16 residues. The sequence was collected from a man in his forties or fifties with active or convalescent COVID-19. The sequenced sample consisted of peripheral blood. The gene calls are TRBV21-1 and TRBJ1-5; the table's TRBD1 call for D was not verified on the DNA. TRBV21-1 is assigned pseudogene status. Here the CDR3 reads CASSKCVRGRVQPQHF. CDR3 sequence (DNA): TGTGCCAGCAGCAAATGTGTCAGGGGGCGGGTTCAGCCCCAGCATTTT.